The rows below give T cell receptor beta chains drawn from one sample of a study of human T cells and chemical hapten exposure. TCRdb re-called the RACE reads with MiXCR, one entry per CDR3 protein. Here the sample spans more than 150,000 distinct CDR3 sequences, approximately 29% being singletons. The sample here was whole blood, taken in connection with sensitization to the hapten diphenylcyclopropenone (DPC). These receptors were collected from a woman in her twenties or thirties with alopecia areata. Some clones in this sample may be carry-over from other donors' samples. The CDR3 runs from the conserved cysteine through the conserved F or W. Where a row states a size, it is once, few, many or the class of an expanded clone; other rows omit it.

V gene: TRBV3-1; clone size: few; J gene: TRBJ1-6; CDR3 length: 15; CDR3 protein: CASSQDARGFSPLHF
V gene: TRBV10-3; clone size: NA; J gene: TRBJ1-2; CDR3 length: 15; CDR3 protein: CAISESVRETYGYTF
V gene: TRBV27; clone size: NA; J gene: TRBJ2-2; CDR3 length: 12; CDR3 protein: CASSLIFGELFF
V gene: TRBV11-2; clone size: few; J gene: TRBJ2-1; CDR3 length: 14; CDR3 protein: CASSLALYYNEQFF
V gene: TRBV29-1; clone size: few; J gene: TRBJ1-5; CDR3 length: 15; CDR3 protein: CSVWAEGDSNQPQHF
V gene: TRBV29-1; clone size: NA; J gene: TRBJ1-4; CDR3 length: 13; CDR3 protein: CSVGKDSDEKLFF
V gene: TRBV5-1; clone size: few; J gene: TRBJ1-1; CDR3 length: 13; CDR3 protein: CASSFKGGAEAFF
V gene: TRBV10-1; clone size: few; J gene: TRBJ2-7; CDR3 length: 14; CDR3 protein: CASSHRTGVGQQYF
V gene: TRBV7-2; clone size: many; J gene: TRBJ1-6; CDR3 length: 14; CDR3 protein: CASSLYRSNSPLHF
V gene: TRBV25-1; clone size: NA; J gene: TRBJ2-7; CDR3 length: 13; CDR3 protein: CASKGQGSYEQYF
V gene: TRBV10-3; clone size: few; J gene: TRBJ2-5; CDR3 length: 15; CDR3 protein: CAISESRGSQETQYF
V gene: TRBV4-3; clone size: few; J gene: TRBJ1-1; CDR3 length: 13; CDR3 protein: CASSQLWNTEAFF
V gene: TRBV6-6; clone size: NA; J gene: TRBJ2-5; CDR3 length: 17; CDR3 protein: CASSYSQLARPRETQYF
V gene: TRBV9; clone size: NA; J gene: TRBJ2-1; CDR3 length: 17; CDR3 protein: CASSVASGLSPFSEQFF
V gene: TRBV2; clone size: NA; J gene: TRBJ2-5; CDR3 length: 14; CDR3 protein: CASSGTGGIETQYF
V gene: TRBV28; clone size: NA; J gene: TRBJ2-1; CDR3 length: 15; CDR3 protein: CASSPTSPRGNEQFF
V gene: TRBV20-1; clone size: few; J gene: TRBJ2-3; CDR3 length: 16; CDR3 protein: CSASSRTSGGGDTQYF
V gene: TRBV11-2; clone size: NA; J gene: TRBJ2-1; CDR3 length: 13; CDR3 protein: CASSLVTGNEQFF
V gene: TRBV6-5; clone size: NA; J gene: TRBJ2-7; CDR3 length: 15; CDR3 protein: CASSSLTGSVGEQYF
V gene: TRBV11-1; clone size: few; J gene: TRBJ1-6; CDR3 length: 13; CDR3 protein: CASSSEYNSPLHF